The rows below give T cell receptor beta chains drawn from one sample of a study of radiation and T cells in renal cell carcinoma. Assay: immunoSEQ multiplex PCR; the TCRdb copy retains only in-frame clones and omits some. The sample has 30,000 to 40,000 clones; over 70% are singletons. Here the sequenced sample was blood, taken from a patient whose treatment included radiotherapy and nephrectomy. The receptor source for this set is a man aged 55-75 years with renal cell carcinoma. The CDR3 runs from the conserved cysteine through the conserved F or W.

length | J | V | CDR3
15 | TRBJ2-7 | TRBV19 | CASSTRQVPLGEQYF
13 | TRBJ2-4 | TRBV4-1 | CASRSGVGDIQYF
14 | TRBJ2-7 | TRBV7-3 | CASSLTSGSYEQYF
19 | TRBJ2-6 | TRBV4-2 | CASSLFGAGGGSGANVLTF
13 | TRBJ2-7 | TRBV7-2 | CASSWRGADEQYF
16 | TRBJ2-2 | TRBV9 | CASSVAGRTGGGELFF
15 | TRBJ2-1 | TRBV18 | CASSPLSGSLNEQFF
15 | TRBJ2-7 | TRBV5-5 | CASRLPGTFSYEQYF
15 | TRBJ2-7 | TRBV6-5 | CASSRTGPHLGEQYF
14 | TRBJ1-4 | TRBV4-1 | CASSQGQGIEKLFF
17 | TRBJ2-2 | TRBV4-3 | CASSQDRGGAHTGELFF
14 | TRBJ1-2 | TRBV15 | CATSRGASNYGYTF
17 | TRBJ2-7 | TRBV4-3 | CASSQVWTSGSGGEQYF
13 | TRBJ2-1 | TRBV2 | CASNGGSYNEQFF
15 | TRBJ1-1 | TRBV7-8 | CASSSSGGRRTEAFF
18 | TRBJ2-5 | TRBV4-1 | CASSQRDRGRVNQETQYF